The sequence of this T cell receptor beta chain was determined in a study of control samples from healthy donors and cancer patients. Clones were sequenced by immunoSEQ multiplex PCR, and TCRdb holds only the in-frame ones, with some missing. The sample lists around 100,000 clones; roughly 92% were seen once. The CDR3 length is 15 residues. V was cut by 0 bases and J by 4 bases, with 10 bases left in between. Per germline, CDR1 LNHNV and CDR2 YYDKDF (reference sequence). Sequencing was carried out using blood. The clonotype comes from a human donor in good health. The donor label of this sample is uncertain. The chain joins TRBV15 to TRBJ1-5; no firm D call. The chain's CDR3 is CATSRDKGANQPQHF. The CDR3 DNA reads TGTGCCACCAGCAGAGATAAGGGAGCGAATCAGCCCCAGCATTTT. The variable domain in full, completed from reference TRBV15 and TRBJ1-5, reads DAMVIQNPRYQVTQFGKPVTLSCSQTLNHNVMYWYQQKSSQAPKLLFHYYDKDFNNEADTPDNFQSRRPNTSFCFLDIRSPGLGDTAMYLCATSRDKGANQPQHFGDGTRLSIL.